What follows are 5 T cell receptor beta chains derived from one specimen sequenced in a study of beta chain features in type 1 diabetes. Study-level findings and limits: All four CD4+ subsets of Type 1 diabetes patients contained TCRB CDR3s that were moderately but significantly shorter.

No antigens are known for them. Expressed TCRB transcripts got sequenced, as all isolated RNA was reverse transcribed. Sequenced by immunoSEQ multiplex PCR; TCRdb stores in-frame clones only, minus some. This sample carries under 400,000 clones, around 12% of them seen once, and the ten largest clones take around 0.0099%. Sequenced input: naive CD4+ T cells from blood. These receptors were obtained from a woman in her late teens or twenties with type 1 diabetes.

A few counts support this clone. V gene TRBV27 combines with J gene TRBJ1-1; unclear D gene. Trimming took off 5 bases at V and 5 bases at J, with 12 bases between the two ends. Per germline, CDR1 MNHEY and CDR2 SMNVEV (reference sequence). The CDR3 totals 13 residues. CDR3 sequence: CASSTSDLTEAFF. Written as DNA, the CDR3 is TGTGCCAGCAGTACATCAGACTTAACTGAAGCTTTCTTT.

V gene TRBV6-6 combines with J gene TRBJ2-3; TRBD2 might be the D (5 bases). The CDR3 length is 13 residues. V gave up 0 bases and J gave up 4 bases, with 5 bases separating them. The V gene's germline CDR1 is MNHNY and CDR2 SVGAGI (reference sequence). The CDR3 DNA follows: TGTGCCAGCAGTTACTCGAGGGCAGATACGCAGTATTTT. Translating gives CASSYSRADTQYF.

The table lists this clone with a few counts. The chain has TRBV15 and TRBJ1-1, with D perhaps TRBD1 (6 bases). Germline-derived CDR1 and CDR2 are LNHNV and YYDKDF (reference sequence). The CDR3 covers 14 residues. V lost 7 bases to trimming and J lost 5 bases, with 17 bases between them. As DNA, the CDR3 is TGTGCCACCACTCAGGACAGATTTAGAACTGAAGCTTTCTTT. Amino acid sequence: CATTQDRFRTEAFF.

A few counts support this clone. The CDR3 nucleotides read TGTGCCAGCAGTGTCGGACAGAGGAACACTGAAGCTTTCTTT. It translates to CASSVGQRNTEAFF. The chain has TRBV25-1 and TRBJ1-1; D possibly corresponds to TRBD1 (6 bases). This CDR3 has 14 amino acids. V was pared by 4 bases and J by 1 base, with 10 bases between. Germline CDR1 MGHDK, CDR2 SYGVNS.

J is TRBJ2-2 and V is TRBV7-2, with D unclear. Trimming took off 0 bases at V and 1 base at J, with 3 bases between the two ends. CDR3 length: 14 residues. Germline values: CDR1 SGHTA, CDR2 FQGNSA. In nucleotides, the CDR3 is TGTGCCAGCAGCTTAGCTCTGAACACCGGGGAGCTGTTTTTT. Translating it yields CASSLALNTGELFF.